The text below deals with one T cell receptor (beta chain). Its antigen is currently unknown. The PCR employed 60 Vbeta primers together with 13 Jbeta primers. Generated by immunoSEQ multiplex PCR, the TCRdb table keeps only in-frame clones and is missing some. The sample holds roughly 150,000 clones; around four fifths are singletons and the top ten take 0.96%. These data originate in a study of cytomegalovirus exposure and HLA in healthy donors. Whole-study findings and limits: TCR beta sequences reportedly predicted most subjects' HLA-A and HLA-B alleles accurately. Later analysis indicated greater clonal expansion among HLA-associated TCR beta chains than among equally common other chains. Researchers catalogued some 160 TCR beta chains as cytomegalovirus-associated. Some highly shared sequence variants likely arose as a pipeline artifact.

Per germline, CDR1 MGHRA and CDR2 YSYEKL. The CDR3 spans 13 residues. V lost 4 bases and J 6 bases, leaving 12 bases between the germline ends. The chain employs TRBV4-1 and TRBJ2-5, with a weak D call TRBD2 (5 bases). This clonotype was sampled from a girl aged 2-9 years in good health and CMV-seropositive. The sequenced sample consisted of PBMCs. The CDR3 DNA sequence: TGCGCCAGCAGCCCTATATGGGAGCAGACCCAGTACTTC. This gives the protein CASSPIWEQTQYF.